This T cell receptor beta chain was obtained from a study of cytomegalovirus exposure and HLA in healthy donors. Researchers ran the PCR with 60 Vbeta and 13 Jbeta primers. Clones were read by immunoSEQ multiplex PCR, and TCRdb kept only the in-frame ones, dropping some. The sample lists a few hundred thousand clones, 75% occurring once. This clone was seen a single time. The germline V gene encodes CDR1 SGDLS and CDR2 YYNGEE. This CDR3 region has 14 residues. The ends were cut back, 3 bases at V and 7 bases at J, with 17 bases in the middle. This clonotype was obtained from a woman in her twenties or thirties in good health and CMV-seronegative. The material sequenced was PBMCs. The chain employs TRBV9 and TRBJ2-7, with D maybe TRBD1 (7 bases). This CDR3 is CASSAGGGPREQYF. CDR3 in DNA: TGTGCCAGCAGCGCAGGAGGGGGCCCTCGGGAGCAGTACTTC. Full variable domain (missing parts from reference TRBV9 and TRBJ2-7): DSGVTQTPKHLITATGQRVTLRCSPRSGDLSVYWYQQSLDQGLQFLIQYYNGEERAKGNILERFSAQQFPDLHSELNLSSLELGDSALYFCASSAGGGPREQYFGPGTRLTVT.